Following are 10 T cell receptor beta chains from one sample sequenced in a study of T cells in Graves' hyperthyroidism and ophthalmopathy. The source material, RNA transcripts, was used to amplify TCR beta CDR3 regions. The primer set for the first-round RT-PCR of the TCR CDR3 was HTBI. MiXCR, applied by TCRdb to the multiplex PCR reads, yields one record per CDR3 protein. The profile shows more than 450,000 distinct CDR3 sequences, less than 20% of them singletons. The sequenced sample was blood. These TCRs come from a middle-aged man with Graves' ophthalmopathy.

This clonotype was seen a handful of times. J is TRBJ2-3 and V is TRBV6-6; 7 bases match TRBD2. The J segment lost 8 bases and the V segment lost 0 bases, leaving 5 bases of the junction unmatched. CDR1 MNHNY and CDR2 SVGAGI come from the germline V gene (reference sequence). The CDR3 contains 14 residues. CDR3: CASSYSQRGGTQYF. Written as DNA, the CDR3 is TGTGCCAGCAGTTACTCACAGCGGGGAGGTACGCAGTATTTT.

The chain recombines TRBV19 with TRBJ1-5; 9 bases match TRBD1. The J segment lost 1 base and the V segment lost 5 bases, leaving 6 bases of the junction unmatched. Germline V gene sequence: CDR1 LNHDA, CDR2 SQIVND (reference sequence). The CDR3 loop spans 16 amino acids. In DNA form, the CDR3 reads TGTGCCAGTAGTGCCCCGACAGGGGGAAGCAATCAGCCCCAGCATTTT. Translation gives CASSAPTGGSNQPQHF.

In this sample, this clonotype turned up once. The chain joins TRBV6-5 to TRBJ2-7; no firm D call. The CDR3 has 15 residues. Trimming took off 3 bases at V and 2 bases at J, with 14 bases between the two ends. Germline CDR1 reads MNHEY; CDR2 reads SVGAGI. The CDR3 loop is CASSYDRVGPYEQYF. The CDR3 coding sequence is TGTGCCAGCAGTTATGATAGGGTCGGCCCCTACGAGCAGTACTTC.

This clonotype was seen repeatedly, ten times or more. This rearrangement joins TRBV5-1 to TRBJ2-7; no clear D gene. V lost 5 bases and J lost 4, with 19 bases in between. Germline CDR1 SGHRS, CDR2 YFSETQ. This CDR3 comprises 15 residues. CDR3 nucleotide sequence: TGCGCCAGCAGAGCGAGGACCGGGCCCTTTTACGAGCAGTACTTC. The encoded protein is CASRARTGPFYEQYF. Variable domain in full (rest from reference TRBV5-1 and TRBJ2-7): KAGVTQTPRYLIKTRGQQVTLSCSPISGHRSVSWYQQTPGQGLQFLFEYFSETQRNKGNFPGRFSGRQFSNSRSEMNVSTLELGDSALYLCASRARTGPFYEQYFGPGTRLTVT.

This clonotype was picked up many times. The CDR3 spells CSGVGLRNYEQYF. The CDR3 DNA sequence: TGCAGTGGAGTGGGACTCAGAAATTACGAGCAGTACTTC. This rearrangement joins TRBV20-1 to TRBJ2-7; D is perhaps TRBD2 (6 bases). This CDR3 comprises 13 residues. V was cut by 7 bases and J by 4 bases, with 17 bases left in between. Germline V gene lookup returns CDR1 DFQATT and CDR2 SNEGSKA (reference sequence).

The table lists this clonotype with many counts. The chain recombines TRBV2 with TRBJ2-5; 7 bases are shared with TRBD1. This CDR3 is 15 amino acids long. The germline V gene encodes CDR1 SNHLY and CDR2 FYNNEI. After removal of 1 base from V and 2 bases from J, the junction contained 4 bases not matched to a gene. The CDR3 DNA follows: TGTGCCAGCAGTGAAGGGACAGGCTGGCAAGAGACCCAGTACTTC. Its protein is CASSEGTGWQETQYF. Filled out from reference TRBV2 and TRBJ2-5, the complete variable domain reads EPEVTQTPSHQVTQMGQEVILRCVPISNHLYFYWYRQILGQKVEFLVSFYNNEISEKSEIFDDQFSVERPDGSNFTLKIRSTKLEDSAMYFCASSEGTGWQETQYFGPGTRLLVL.

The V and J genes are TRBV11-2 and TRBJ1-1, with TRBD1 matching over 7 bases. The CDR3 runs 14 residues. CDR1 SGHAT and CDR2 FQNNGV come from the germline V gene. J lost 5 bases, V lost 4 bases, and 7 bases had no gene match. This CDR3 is CASSSDTGVTEAFF. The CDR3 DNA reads TGTGCCAGCAGCTCAGACACAGGGGTTACTGAAGCTTTCTTT.

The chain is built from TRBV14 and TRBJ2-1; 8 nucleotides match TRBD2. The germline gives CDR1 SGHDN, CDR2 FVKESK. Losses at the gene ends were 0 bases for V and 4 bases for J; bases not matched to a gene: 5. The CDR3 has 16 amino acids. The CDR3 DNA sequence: TGTGCCAGCAGCCAAGATGTGGGACTAGATTACAATGAGCAGTTCTTC. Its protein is CASSQDVGLDYNEQFF.

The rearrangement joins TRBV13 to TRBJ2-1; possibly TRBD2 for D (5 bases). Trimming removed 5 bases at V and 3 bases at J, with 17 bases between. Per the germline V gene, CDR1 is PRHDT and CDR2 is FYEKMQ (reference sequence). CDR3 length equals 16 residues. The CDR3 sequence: CASSARMRAGYNEQFF. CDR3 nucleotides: TGTGCCAGCAGCGCCCGGATGCGGGCGGGCTACAATGAGCAGTTCTTC.

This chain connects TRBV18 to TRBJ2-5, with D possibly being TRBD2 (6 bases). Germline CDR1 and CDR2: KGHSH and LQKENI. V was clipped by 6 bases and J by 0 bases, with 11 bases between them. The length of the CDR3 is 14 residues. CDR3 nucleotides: TGTGCCAGCTCGCCCCGGGACTACCAAGAGACCCAGTACTTC. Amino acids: CASSPRDYQETQYF.